Shown below are 30 T cell receptor beta chains from a single sample sequenced in a study of PD-L1 blockade in urothelial cancer. The time point is: peripheral blood 6 weeks after treatment start. The assay was immunoSEQ multiplex PCR, and TCRdb's table has in-frame clones only and misses some. The table records around 50,000 clones, around 85% of them present only once. The specimen comprised PBMCs, sampled around atezolizumab (anti-PD-L1) treatment. These TCRs come from a man aged 45 to 65 with urothelial cancer.

This clone came up once. The chain joins TRBV6-6 to TRBJ1-2, with TRBD1 identical over 9 bases. This CDR3 has 12 residues. With V trimmed by 10 bases and J by 10 bases, 10 bases remained unmatched. Germline V gives CDR1 MNHNY, CDR2 SVGAGI (reference sequence). CDR3 sequence: CATHKGQGIYTF. The CDR3 bases are TGTGCCACCCATAAAGGACAGGGGATCTACACCTTC.

The chain employs TRBV30 and TRBJ2-7; D perhaps matches TRBD2 (5 bases). Trimming pared 4 bases from V and 3 bases from J, leaving 13 bases between. The germline gives CDR1 GTSNPN, CDR2 SVGIG (reference sequence). The CDR3 totals 13 residues. The CDR3 spells CAWTPHGNYEQYF. The DNA of the CDR3 is TGTGCCTGGACCCCCCACGGGAACTACGAGCAGTACTTC. Full variable domain (remainder filled in from reference TRBV30 and TRBJ2-7): SQTIHQWPATLVQPVGSPLSLECTVEGTSNPNLYWYRQAAGRGLQLLFYSVGIGQISSEVPQNLSASRPQDRQFILSSKKLLLSDSGFYLCAWTPHGNYEQYFGPGTRLTVT.

This rearrangement joins TRBV27 to TRBJ1-2; 7 bases agree with TRBD1. Germline V lookup: CDR1 MNHEY, CDR2 SMNVEV (reference sequence). V shed 3 bases and J 8 bases; nucleotides not matched to a gene: 9. The CDR3 has 14 amino acids. CDR3 sequence: CASSFGTDLIGYTF. CDR3 in DNA: TGTGCCAGCAGTTTCGGGACAGACCTTATCGGCTACACCTTC.

The J gene is TRBJ2-5, the V gene TRBV6-6; 7 bases map to TRBD1. The CDR3 consists of 14 residues. CDR1 is MNHNY and CDR2 is SVGAGI in the germline V gene (reference sequence). With V trimmed by 5 bases and J by 2 bases, 5 bases remained unmatched. CDR3 nucleotide sequence: TGTGCCAGCAGTCACGGGACAGCTCAAGAGACCCAGTACTTC. It translates to CASSHGTAQETQYF.

J is TRBJ2-1 and V is TRBV9, with 9 bases fitting TRBD2. The germline CDR1 and CDR2 sequences are SGDLS and YYNGEE. The CDR3 is 15 residues long. Germline trimming cut 1 base from V and 8 bases from J; bases unmatched to any gene: 7. This chain's CDR3 is CASSVSAGGGYEQFF. The CDR3 region has the DNA TGTGCCAGCAGCGTATCTGCGGGGGGGGGTTATGAGCAGTTCTTC.

The chain joins TRBV7-6 to TRBJ1-3; D is ambiguous. The CDR3 spans 15 residues. CDR1 and CDR2 (germline): SGHVS, FNYEAQ. Between the trimmed V and J ends, which lost 1 base and 0 bases, there was a span of 7 bases. The CDR3 is CASSLGPGSGNTIYF. The CDR3 DNA reads TGTGCCAGCAGCTTAGGTCCAGGCTCTGGAAACACCATATATTTT.

The chain links TRBV6-5 to TRBJ2-3; D may be TRBD2 (5 bases). Germline V gives CDR1 MNHEY, CDR2 SVGAGI. The V and J ends lost 5 bases and 6 bases respectively, with 9 bases between them. The CDR3 runs to 12 residues. As DNA, the CDR3 is TGTGCCAGCAGTGTTTCGGGGGATACGCAGTATTTT. Translated: CASSVSGDTQYF.

J is TRBJ2-7 and V is TRBV18; no firm D call. In germline, CDR1 is KGHSH, CDR2 LQKENI. CDR3 length: 14 amino acids. With 3 bases removed from V and 2 bases from J, the gap between germline ends came to 11 bases. DNA for the CDR3: TGTGCCAGCTCACCCGTTACAGCTACCTACGAGCAGTACTTC. Its protein product is CASSPVTATYEQYF.

The chain employs TRBV6-6 and TRBJ2-7; D is undetermined. Germline V gene lookup returns CDR1 MNHNY and CDR2 SVGAGI (reference sequence). CDR3 length: 16 amino acids. Trimming removed 0 bases from V and 7 bases from J, with 19 bases in between. The CDR3 nucleotides read TGTGCCAGCAGTTACTCGGGTCTCAGGCCAAACGAGGAGCAGTACTTC. This encodes CASSYSGLRPNEEQYF.

The rearrangement uses TRBV9 and TRBJ2-2; D not resolved. Per the germline V gene, CDR1 is SGDLS and CDR2 is YYNGEE. This CDR3 is built from 15 residues. Between the trimmed V and J ends, which lost 3 bases and 7 bases, there was a span of 16 bases. CDR3 amino acids: CASSALGGLGGELFF. CDR3 in DNA: TGTGCCAGCAGCGCCCTAGGTGGGTTAGGCGGGGAGCTGTTTTTT.

A single count supports this clone. The V and J genes are TRBV15 and TRBJ2-1; a possible D gene is TRBD1 (6 bases). The V gene lost 1 base and the J gene lost 5 bases, with 15 bases spanning the gap. CDR3 length: 16 amino acids. In germline, CDR1 is LNHNV, CDR2 YYDKDF (reference sequence). Here the CDR3 DNA reads TGTGCCACCAGCAGAGTCGGCAGGGGCTCGGACAATGAGCAGTTCTTC. It encodes CATSRVGRGSDNEQFF.

This chain joins TRBV4-2 and TRBJ2-3; tentatively, D is TRBD2 (6 bases). Trimming took 0 bases from V and 8 from J, leaving 9 bases between them. This CDR3 region has 13 residues. Germline lookup yields CDR1 LGHNA and CDR2 YNFKEQ. CDR3 in amino acids: CASSQELAGTQYF. CDR3 nucleotide sequence: TGTGCCAGCAGCCAAGAACTAGCCGGTACGCAGTATTTT.

This chain connects TRBV6-5 to TRBJ2-1; the match to TRBD2 covers 15 bases. This CDR3 contains 16 residues. The germline gives CDR1 MNHEY, CDR2 SVGAGI. J was trimmed by 11 bases and V by 2 bases; bases with no gene match: 7. The DNA for the CDR3 is TGTGCCAGCAGTTACCGGACTAGCGGGAGGGCCAACAAGCAGTTCTTC. This codes for CASSYRTSGRANKQFF.

This clone appeared a few times. This chain links TRBV2 with TRBJ1-2; a possible D gene is TRBD1 (6 bases). Trimming pared 4 bases from V and 0 bases from J, leaving 9 bases between. CDR1 and CDR2 (germline): SNHLY, FYNNEI. The CDR3 is 14 amino acids. The CDR3 region is CASSAGTTNYGYTF. The CDR3 nucleotides read TGTGCCAGCAGTGCCGGGACAACTAACTATGGCTACACCTTC. Full variable domain (remainder filled in from reference TRBV2 and TRBJ1-2): EPEVTQTPSHQVTQMGQEVILRCVPISNHLYFYWYRQILGQKVEFLVSFYNNEISEKSEIFDDQFSVERPDGSNFTLKIRSTKLEDSAMYFCASSAGTTNYGYTFGSGTRLTVV.

This CDR3 is CASSPRTGRTGELFF. The DNA of the CDR3 is TGTGCCAGCAGCCCCCGGACAGGGAGGACCGGGGAGCTGTTTTTT. The chain recombines TRBV11-3 with TRBJ2-2, with 8 bases aligning to TRBD1. This CDR3 contains 15 residues. V trimming: 5 bases; J trimming: 5 bases; junction bases outside the gene matches: 7. Germline V gene data show CDR1 as SGHNT and CDR2 as YENEEA.

The CDR3 loop is CASSQFHGTGYEQYF. The CDR3 DNA reads TGTGCCAGCAGCCAATTCCATGGGACAGGTTACGAGCAGTACTTC. V usage is TRBV14 and J usage is TRBJ2-7, with TRBD1 identical over 8 bases. There are 15 residues in the CDR3. Germline values: CDR1 SGHDN, CDR2 FVKESK. V lost 2 bases, J lost 4 bases, and 7 bases stayed unmatched. The full variable domain, with the rest looked up from reference TRBV14 and TRBJ2-7, is EAGVTQFPSHSVIEKGQTVTLRCDPISGHDNLYWYRRVMGKEIKFLLHFVKESKQDESGMPNNRFLAERTGGTYSTLKVQPAELEDSGVYFCASSQFHGTGYEQYFGPGTRLTVT.

The chain is built from TRBV6-6 and TRBJ2-7, with a possible D match to TRBD1 (5 bases). Trimming left V 6 bases short and J 0 bases short, with 18 bases between. Germline CDR1 reads MNHNY; CDR2 reads SVGAGI (reference sequence). CDR3 length: 16 residues. The DNA of the CDR3 is TGTGCCAGCAGGGAAAGGGGTAATACTCTCTCCTACGAGCAGTACTTC. This codes for CASRERGNTLSYEQYF.

The chain joins TRBV2 to TRBJ1-1, with D possibly TRBD1 on 6 matching bases. The CDR3 sequence is 15 residues long. CDR1 SNHLY and CDR2 FYNNEI come from the germline V gene. Trimming pared 1 base from V and 5 bases from J, leaving 14 bases between. CDR3 protein: CASSEVRGKETEAFF. Written as DNA, the CDR3 is TGTGCCAGCAGTGAAGTTAGGGGGAAGGAGACTGAAGCTTTCTTT.

This clone was observed a few times. The chain joins TRBV11-2 to TRBJ2-1; D remains unclear. The germline V gene has CDR1 SGHAT and CDR2 FQNNGV. Trimming removed 2 bases from V and 13 bases from J, with 12 bases in between. The CDR3 is made up of 12 amino acids. CDR3: CASSLSWATQFF. As DNA, the CDR3 is TGTGCCAGCAGCTTATCCTGGGCCACCCAGTTCTTC.

The chain has TRBV18 and TRBJ1-1; tentatively, D is TRBD1 (5 bases). The CDR3 extends over 14 amino acids. V lost 0 bases and J lost 1, with 6 bases in between. Looked up from germline, CDR1 is KGHSH and CDR2 is LQKENI. The CDR3 nucleotides are TGTGCCAGCTCACCACCACAGGCGAACACTGAAGCTTTCTTT. Translation gives CASSPPQANTEAFF.

V usage is TRBV5-6 and J usage is TRBJ2-7; TRBD2 matches 8 bases. This CDR3 spans 16 amino acids. Per germline, CDR1 SGHDT and CDR2 YYEEEE. V was clipped by 0 bases and J by 7 bases; unmatched bases: 12. The CDR3: CASSLGVAGSLPEQYF. DNA for the CDR3: TGTGCCAGCAGCTTGGGAGTAGCGGGATCGCTCCCGGAGCAGTACTTC.

V usage is TRBV6-1 and J usage is TRBJ1-4; possible D gene TRBD1, 6 bases. There are 15 residues in the CDR3. The V end was cut by 8 bases, the J end by 4 bases, with 17 bases between. Germline CDR1 reads MNHNS; CDR2 reads SASEGT. This chain's CDR3 is CASRTARGDNEKLFF. CDR3 in DNA: TGTGCCAGCCGGACGGCCAGGGGAGATAATGAAAAACTGTTTTTT.

This clone has a handful of counts. V is TRBV4-2 and J is TRBJ2-3, with TRBD2 matching over 12 bases. J gave up 4 bases and V 1 base, and 3 bases lay outside the gene matches. The CDR3 has 16 amino acids. CDR1 LGHNA and CDR2 YNFKEQ come from the germline V gene. CDR3 DNA: TGTGCCAGCAGCCAAGGGTCTAGCGGGGGGGCAGATACGCAGTATTTT. Translated, it gives CASSQGSSGGADTQYF.

The rearrangement joins TRBV7-3 to TRBJ1-6; possible D gene TRBD1, 6 bases. The CDR3 contains 17 residues. Germline V gene sequence: CDR1 SGHTA, CDR2 FQGTGA. Trimming took off 2 bases at V and 0 bases at J, with 11 bases between the two ends. CDR3 in amino acids: CASSLYGGASYNSPLHF. The CDR3 DNA reads TGTGCCAGCAGCTTATATGGGGGCGCCTCCTATAATTCACCCCTCCACTTT.

V is TRBV5-5 and J is TRBJ2-7, with 14 bases fitting TRBD2. Trimming at V came to 5 bases and at J to 7 bases, leaving 11 bases not matched to a gene. Germline CDR1 is SGHKS and CDR2 is YYEKEE (reference sequence). This CDR3 is 16 amino acids long. CDR3 sequence reads: CASSIGTSGRGREQYF. CDR3 nucleotides: TGTGCCAGCAGTATAGGGACTAGCGGGAGAGGGAGGGAGCAGTACTTC.

The chain couples TRBV18 to TRBJ1-1, with 7 bases identical to TRBD1. The germline V gene encodes CDR1 KGHSH and CDR2 LQKENI. V was clipped by 1 base and J by 4 bases; unmatched bases: 6. The CDR3 has 15 amino acids. DNA for the CDR3: TGTGCCAGCTCACCACAGGGGGCGCGTGGCACTGAAGCTTTCTTT. Amino acid sequence: CASSPQGARGTEAFF.

Notes on this clone: The sample has other DNA sequences that encode this CDR3 too. V is TRBV29-1 and J is TRBJ2-7; TRBD2 matches 12 bases. The CDR3 runs to 14 residues. Germline-derived CDR1 and CDR2 are SQVTM and ANQGSEA. After removal of 2 bases from V and 4 bases from J, the junction contained 3 bases not matched to a gene. The CDR3 is CSVERLAGVYEQYF. CDR3 nucleotides: TGCAGCGTTGAACGACTAGCGGGGGTTTACGAGCAGTACTTC.

This sequence joins TRBV27 and TRBJ2-5; possible D gene TRBD2, 5 bases. The CDR3 spans 15 residues. Trimming pared 1 base from V and 1 base from J, leaving 10 bases between. Germline-derived CDR1 and CDR2 are MNHEY and SMNVEV (reference sequence). CDR3 protein: CASSLFKAAQETQYF. The CDR3 DNA follows: TGTGCCAGCAGTTTATTCAAAGCGGCCCAAGAGACCCAGTACTTC.

This clone was counted only a few times. The chain has TRBV6-1 and TRBJ1-2, with no clear D. V gave up 0 bases and J gave up 4 bases, with 6 bases separating them. Germline V gene data show CDR1 as MNHNS and CDR2 as SASEGT. The CDR3 is 13 amino acids. CDR3 protein: CASSEAGRYGYTF. The CDR3 nucleotides are TGTGCCAGCAGTGAAGCGGGCCGCTATGGCTACACCTTC.

The V gene is TRBV5-4, the J gene TRBJ2-5, with 10 bases matching TRBD1. This CDR3 is built from 14 residues. CDR1 is SGHNT and CDR2 is YYREEE in the germline V gene (reference sequence). The J segment lost 5 bases and the V segment lost 4 bases, leaving 5 bases of the junction unmatched. The CDR3 spells CASSLTGGRETQYF. The DNA of the CDR3 is TGTGCCAGCAGCCTGACAGGGGGCAGGGAGACCCAGTACTTC.